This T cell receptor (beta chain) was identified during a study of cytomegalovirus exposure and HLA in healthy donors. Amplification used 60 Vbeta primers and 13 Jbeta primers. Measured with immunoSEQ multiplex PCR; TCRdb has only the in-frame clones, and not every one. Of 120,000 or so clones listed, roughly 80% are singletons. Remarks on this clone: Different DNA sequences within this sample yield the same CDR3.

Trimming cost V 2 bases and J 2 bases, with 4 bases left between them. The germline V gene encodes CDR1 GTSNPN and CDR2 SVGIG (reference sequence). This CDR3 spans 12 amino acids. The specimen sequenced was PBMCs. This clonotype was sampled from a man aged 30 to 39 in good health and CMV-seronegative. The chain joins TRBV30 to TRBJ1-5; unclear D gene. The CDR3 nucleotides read TGTGCCTGGAGTCCCGGCAATCAGCCCCAGCATTTT. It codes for CAWSPGNQPQHF.